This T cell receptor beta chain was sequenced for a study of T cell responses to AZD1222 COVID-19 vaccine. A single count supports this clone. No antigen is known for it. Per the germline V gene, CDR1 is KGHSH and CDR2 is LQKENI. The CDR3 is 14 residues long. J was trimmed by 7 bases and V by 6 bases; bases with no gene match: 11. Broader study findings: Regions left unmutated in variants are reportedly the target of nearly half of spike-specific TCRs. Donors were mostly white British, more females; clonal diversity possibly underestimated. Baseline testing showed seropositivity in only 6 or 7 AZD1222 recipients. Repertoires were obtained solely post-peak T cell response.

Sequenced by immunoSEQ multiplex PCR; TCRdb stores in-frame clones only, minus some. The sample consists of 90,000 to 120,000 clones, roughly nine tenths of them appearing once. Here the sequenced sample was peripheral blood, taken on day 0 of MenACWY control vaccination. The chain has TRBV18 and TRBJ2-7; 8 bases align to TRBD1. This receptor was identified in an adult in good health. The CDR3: CASSERTGLGEQYF. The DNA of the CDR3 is TGTGCCAGCTCGGAAAGGACAGGGTTGGGAGAGCAGTACTTC.